The 21 T cell receptor beta chains in this list originate from one sample, sequenced in a study of T-cell reconstitution after alpha-beta-depleted transplantation in children listed by TCRdb under 2016. The method was PCR. The instrument given in TCRdb is Illumina HiSeq 2500. TCR libraries were prepared with molecular barcoding, using unique molecular identifiers to normalize TCRbeta repertoire quantification. In-frame beta chains were kept once TCRdb had trimmed the public reads at Q25 with fastp and called clones with MiXCR. Every CDR3 protein is listed once, alongside the most common genes and DNA of its rows. The table for this sample lists about half a million distinct CDR3 sequences; around 13% of them were counted only once. Of the sample, more than 5.5% is held by the ten largest clones. Sequenced material: PBMCs from the stem cell graft donor, taken from the stem cell graft. These receptors all stem from a human donor who donated a stem cell graft to a child with combined immunodeficiency.

This clonotype was recorded a few times. This rearrangement joins TRBV7-8 to TRBJ1-1, with D hard to call. This CDR3 is 13 amino acids long. Per the germline V gene, CDR1 is SGHVS and CDR2 is FQNEAQ. Trimming left V 1 base short and J 9 bases short, with 12 bases between. The CDR3 bases are TGTGCCAGCAGCTTAGGGTCCTTCCGTCAAGCTTTCTTT. Amino acid sequence: CASSLGSFRQAFF.

This clonotype was picked up a small number of times. The V and J genes are TRBV6-2 or TRBV6-3 and TRBJ1-5; D not certain. CDR1 is MNHEY and CDR2 is SVGEGT in the germline V gene. With 2 bases removed from V and 5 bases from J, the gap between germline ends came to 22 bases. The CDR3 totals 18 residues. CDR3 sequence reads: CASSYELGGRPPYQPQHF. CDR3 sequence (DNA): TGTGCCAGCAGTTACGAGCTTGGAGGCCGACCACCCTATCAGCCCCAGCATTTT.

The rearrangement links TRBV2 to TRBJ2-2; tentative D call: TRBD2 (6 bases). Trimming left V 10 bases short and J 5 bases short, with 20 bases between. CDR1 SNHLY and CDR2 FYNNEI come from the germline V gene. The CDR3 is 15 amino acids. CDR3 protein: CATRLGTSRTGELFF. As DNA, the CDR3 is TGTGCCACCCGGCTAGGAACTAGCAGAACCGGGGAGCTGTTTTTT.

With respect to this clonotype: Compared with germline, one end of the junction differs, possibly owing to a read error. The gene calls are TRBV12-3 or TRBV12-4 and TRBJ2-5; 8 nucleotides agree with TRBD2. The CDR3 totals 19 residues. The CDR3 loop reads CARSLARLGLAGLQETQYF. CDR3 in DNA: TGTGCCCGCAGTTTAGCGCGCTTGGGATTAGCGGGATTACAAGAGACCCAGTACTTC.

This clonotype came up many times. The V and J genes are TRBV20-1 and TRBJ2-2, with D possibly being TRBD2 (5 bases). The CDR3 consists of 14 residues. Trimming stripped 3 bases from V and 2 bases from J, with 10 bases between. The germline gives CDR1 DFQATT, CDR2 SNEGSKA (reference sequence). The CDR3 reads CSASLSGNTGELFF. The CDR3 nucleotides read TGCAGTGCTAGCCTCAGCGGAAACACCGGGGAGCTGTTTTTT.

The table lists this clonotype with many counts. J is TRBJ1-5 and V is TRBV28; no clear D. The CDR3 spans 13 residues. The ends were cut back, 2 bases at V and 6 bases at J, with 8 bases in the middle. From germline, CDR1 is MDHEN and CDR2 SYDVKM. CDR3 region: CASSLRSGQPQHF. The CDR3 region has the DNA TGTGCCAGCAGTTTAAGGTCGGGTCAGCCCCAGCATTTT.

V gene TRBV5-1 combines with J gene TRBJ1-4; D not certain. Germline V gene lookup returns CDR1 SGHRS and CDR2 YFSETQ. The germline V and J ends were trimmed by 0 bases and 6 bases, with 12 bases remaining between them. This CDR3 has 15 amino acids. Written as DNA, the CDR3 is TGCGCCAGCAGCTTGGCCTCTGCGGCGGATGAAAAACTGTTTTTT. This encodes CASSLASAADEKLFF.

The CDR3 coding sequence is TGCGCCAGCAGCTTGTACGACAGGGACCAAGAGACCCAGTACTTC. Amino acid sequence: CASSLYDRDQETQYF. The genes are TRBV5-1 and TRBJ2-5; TRBD1 aligns across 7 bases. CDR3 size: 15 residues. V lost 1 base and J lost 0; bases outside the gene matches: 3. Germline-derived CDR1 and CDR2 are SGHRS and YFSETQ.

This clonotype has a count of ten or more. The chain is built from TRBV9 and TRBJ2-2, with D maybe TRBD1 (5 bases). The CDR3 spans 16 residues. The germline V and J ends were trimmed by 0 bases and 5 bases, with 14 bases remaining between them. The germline CDR1 and CDR2 sequences are SGDLS and YYNGEE. CDR3 bases: TGTGCCAGCAGCGTAGGAGCAGGGTGGAGAACCGGGGAGCTGTTTTTT. Protein: CASSVGAGWRTGELFF.

Note on this clonotype: A much larger clone lies a single base off, so this may be a read error. The rearrangement joins TRBV6-1 to TRBJ2-7, with D possibly being TRBD1 (6 bases). Germline CDR1 reads MNHNS; CDR2 reads SASEGT. This CDR3 is built from 14 residues. This CDR3 is CSSSDNRVGYEQYF. CDR3 nucleotides: TGTTCCAGCAGTGATAACAGGGTAGGCTACGAGCAGTACTTC.

This clonotype was seen a few times. The chain recombines TRBV4-1 with TRBJ2-5; the match to TRBD1 covers 8 bases. Losses at the gene ends were 4 bases for V and 5 bases for J; bases not matched to a gene: 6. Looked up from germline, CDR1 is MGHRA and CDR2 is YSYEKL. The length of the CDR3 is 14 residues. CDR3 nucleotide sequence: TGCGCCAGCAGCCGAGGACAGGGCAGGGAGACCCAGTACTTC. Translating gives CASSRGQGRETQYF.

This clonotype was seen just once. The chain employs TRBV4-1 and TRBJ2-2; TRBD1 aligns across 8 bases. The CDR3 contains 15 residues. The ends lost 2 bases at V and 7 bases at J; junction bases unmatched: 6. Germline V lookup: CDR1 MGHRA, CDR2 YSYEKL. CDR3 DNA: TGCGCCAGCAGCCAACCGGACAGGGTTAACGGGGAGCTGTTTTTT. This sequence encodes CASSQPDRVNGELFF.

This clonotype was picked up many times. The chain carries TRBV12-3 or TRBV12-4 and TRBJ2-2, with D tentatively TRBD1 or TRBD2 (6 bases each). This CDR3 spans 16 amino acids. V lost 3 bases, J lost 5 bases, and 16 bases lay in between. This chain's CDR3 is CASSLARGGGTGELFF. The CDR3 nucleotides are TGTGCCAGCAGTTTGGCCAGGGGAGGCGGGACCGGGGAGCTGTTTTTT.

This clonotype was seen ten or more times. This chain connects TRBV24-1 to TRBJ2-5; 9 bases are shared with TRBD2. The germline CDR1 and CDR2 sequences are KGHDR and SFDVKD. The CDR3 is 14 amino acids. V lost 4 bases and J lost 5; bases outside the gene matches: 4. In DNA, the CDR3 is TGTGCCACCAGTGAAGGGCTAGCGGGGGAGACCCAGTACTTC. This encodes CATSEGLAGETQYF.

V gene TRBV9 combines with J gene TRBJ2-5; D gene unclear. The V gene's germline CDR1 is SGDLS and CDR2 YYNGEE. The CDR3 has 16 amino acids. V was trimmed by 3 bases and J by 2 bases, leaving 17 bases between them. The DNA of the CDR3 is TGTGCCAGCAGCGCCCTCCGTAGCTCCATACAAGAGACCCAGTACTTC. It translates to CASSALRSSIQETQYF.

This clonotype was picked up many times. CDR3 coding DNA: TGTGCCAGCAGCTCGGGACTCCGCAATGAGCAGTTCTTC. This translates into CASSSGLRNEQFF. The chain recombines TRBV7-9 with TRBJ2-1; weak D call: TRBD2 (6 bases). Germline lookup yields CDR1 SEHNR and CDR2 FQNEAQ (reference sequence). Deletions cut 4 bases from V and 6 bases from J, with 10 bases between. The CDR3 runs 13 residues.

In its sample, this clonotype was seen many times. This sequence joins TRBV12-3 or TRBV12-4 and TRBJ2-7; 11 nucleotides align to TRBD2. Trimming cost V 3 bases and J 1 base; bases outside gene matches: 8. The length of the CDR3 is 17 residues. The CDR3, as DNA: TGTGCCAGCAGTTTGGGAGGTGGACTAGCGGGTTCCTACGAGCAGTACTTC. Amino acid sequence: CASSLGGGLAGSYEQYF.

The sample holds many counts of this clonotype. The V call is TRBV29-1, the J call TRBJ2-1; 7 bases fit TRBD2. The length of the CDR3 is 17 residues. Germline CDR1 and CDR2: SQVTM and ANQGSEA. J gave up 4 bases and V 3 bases, and 15 bases lay outside the gene matches. This chain's CDR3 is CSVELVGGRELYNEQFF. The CDR3 DNA sequence: TGCAGCGTTGAGTTGGTAGGAGGGAGGGAGCTATACAATGAGCAGTTCTTC.

The chain uses TRBV29-1 and TRBJ2-7, with 7 bases aligning to TRBD2. The CDR3 consists of 14 residues. With V trimmed by 3 bases and J by 2 bases, 7 bases remained unmatched. Germline lookup yields CDR1 SQVTM and CDR2 ANQGSEA. DNA for the CDR3: TGCAGCGTTGAGGCGGGCGGGGGACCCTACGAGCAGTACTTC. Translating it yields CSVEAGGGPYEQYF.

This clonotype was found many times. The chain uses TRBV6-1 and TRBJ2-3, with 8 bases lining up with TRBD2. V lost 11 bases, J lost 4 bases, and 14 bases stayed unmatched. Germline V gene lookup returns CDR1 MNHNS and CDR2 SASEGT. This CDR3 has 15 amino acids. This chain's CDR3 is CACSRSGSFSDTQYF. CDR3 coding DNA: TGTGCCTGCTCCCGGAGCGGGAGTTTTTCAGATACGCAGTATTTT.

The gene calls are TRBV19 and TRBJ2-1, with D unclear. CDR1 is LNHDA, CDR2 SQIVND, per germline (reference sequence). The V end lost 5 bases, the J end lost 10 bases, and 9 bases lay between the germline ends. This CDR3 comprises 11 residues. CDR3 sequence (DNA): TGTGCCAGTAGTCTCCGTTGGGAGCAGTTCTTC. As protein: CASSLRWEQFF.